The clone carrying this T cell receptor (beta chain) has a count of ten or more. Its cognate antigen is unknown. Authors of the study amplified TCR beta CDR3 regions from RNA transcripts. TCR CDR3 underwent first-round RT-PCR with the HTBI primer set. TCRdb reanalysed the multiplex PCR reads using MiXCR and keeps one entry per CDR3 protein. The table includes around 500,000 distinct CDR3 sequences, about 15% detected once. The ends lost 0 bases at V and 7 bases at J; junction bases unmatched: 4. CDR1 is SNHLY and CDR2 is FYNNEI in the germline V gene. This CDR3 has 14 residues. This sample is drawn from a study of T cells in Graves' hyperthyroidism and ophthalmopathy. Whole-study results and caveats: Clonotypes that were expanded in thyroid above 0.001 mostly appeared in blood too. Median prediction lead before ophthalmopathy onset was about 6.3 months with the model.

The clonotype originates from a woman in her 30s with Graves' ophthalmopathy. Source material: blood. The rearrangement uses TRBV2 and TRBJ2-5, with 8 positions matching TRBD1. CDR3 DNA: TGTGCCAGCAGTGAAGCCAGGGGGCGCGGGACCCAGTACTTC. Its protein is CASSEARGRGTQYF.